The sequence of this T cell receptor (beta chain) was determined in a study of metastatic and nonmetastatic thyroid tumors. As originally analysed: In papillary thyroid cancer, a distant-metastasis classifier was built using CDR3 differences across clinicopathological groups. TCRdb reprocessed the PCR reads via MiXCR. The V and J calls were not made by the authors but by TCRdb's processing. The profile covers 25,000 to 35,000 clones, with under 20% appearing a single time and 4% to 5% taken by the ten largest. Regarding this clone: A single base separates this from a much larger clone, so it may be a read error. Different DNA sequences within this sample yield the same CDR3.

There were no patients who had received any treatment before thyroid surgery. Trimming cost V 4 bases and J 0 bases, with 17 bases left between them. Germline V CDR1 and CDR2: KGHDR, SFDVKD. The CDR3 is 17 amino acids. The sample taken for sequencing was blood. This sequence originates from a female donor with papillary thyroid cancer or a benign thyroid nodule (not recorded which). Some clones in this sample may be carry-over from other donors' samples. The chain joins TRBV24-1 to TRBJ2-5; D is tentatively TRBD1 or TRBD2 (5 bases each). The CDR3 region is CATSDRKRGTYQETQYF. The CDR3, as DNA: TGTGCCACCAGTGACCGAAAGCGTGGGACCTACCAAGAGACCCAGTACTTC.